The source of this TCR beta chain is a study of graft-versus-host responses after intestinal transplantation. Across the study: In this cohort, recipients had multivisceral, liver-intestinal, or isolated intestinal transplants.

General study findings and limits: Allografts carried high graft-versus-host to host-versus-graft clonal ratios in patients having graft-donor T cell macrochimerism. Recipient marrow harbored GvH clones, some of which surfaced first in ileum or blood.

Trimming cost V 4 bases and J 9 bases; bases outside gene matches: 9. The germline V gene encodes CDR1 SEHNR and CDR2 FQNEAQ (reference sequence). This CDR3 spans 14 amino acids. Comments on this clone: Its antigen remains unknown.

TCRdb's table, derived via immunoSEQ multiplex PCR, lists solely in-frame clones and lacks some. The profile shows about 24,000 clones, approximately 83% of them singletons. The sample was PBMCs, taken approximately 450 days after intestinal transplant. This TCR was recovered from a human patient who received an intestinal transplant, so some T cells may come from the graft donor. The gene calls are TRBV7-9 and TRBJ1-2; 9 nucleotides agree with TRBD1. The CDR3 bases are TGTGCCAGCAGCTCGGGACAGGGACGACAGAGCTACACCTTC. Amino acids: CASSSGQGRQSYTF.